A selection of T cell receptor beta chains follows, all from one sample in a study of blood T cell repertoires in COVID-19. Measured with immunoSEQ multiplex PCR; TCRdb has only the in-frame clones, and not every one. This repertoire shows about 300,000 clones, 85% to 90% found once; its top ten account for over 5%. The material sequenced was peripheral blood. Source of these receptors: a woman between 50 and 59 years old with COVID-19, enrolled during active disease. Each CDR3 is given with its conserved first and last residue. D genes are given only for firm matches. Only part of the rows carry a size: once, few, many, or a class if the clone is expanded.

J gene: TRBJ2-5
clone size: .
D gene: .
V gene: TRBV7-2
CDR3 protein: CASSPLLRGWETQYF
CDR3 DNA: TGTGCCAGCAGCCCACTACTGCGGGGATGGGAGACCCAGTACTTC

J gene: TRBJ2-2
clone size: .
D gene: TRBD2
V gene: TRBV7-2
CDR3 protein: CASSSGTRGGELFF
CDR3 DNA: TGTGCCAGCAGCTCCGGGACTAGAGGCGGGGAGCTGTTTTTT

J gene: TRBJ2-3
clone size: .
D gene: .
V gene: TRBV5-4
CDR3 protein: CASSQGLPGGTDTQYF
CDR3 DNA: TGTGCCAGCAGCCAAGGACTCCCCGGGGGCACAGATACGCAGTATTTT

J gene: TRBJ2-3
clone size: .
D gene: .
V gene: TRBV6-5
CDR3 protein: CASSYSPQAAQYF
CDR3 DNA: TGTGCCAGCAGTTACTCCCCCCAAGCTGCGCAGTATTTT

J gene: TRBJ1-1
clone size: .
D gene: .
V gene: TRBV10-3
CDR3 protein: CAISPAGAGDLGTEAFF
CDR3 DNA: TGTGCCATCAGTCCTGCGGGGGCAGGGGATTTGGGCACTGAAGCTTTCTTT

J gene: TRBJ1-2
clone size: .
D gene: .
V gene: TRBV12-3/TRBV12-4
CDR3 protein: CASRLDRGYTF
CDR3 DNA: TGTGCCAGCAGGCTGGACAGAGGCTACACCTTC

J gene: TRBJ1-3
clone size: .
D gene: TRBD1
V gene: TRBV15
CDR3 protein: CATTRSLGQGALTSGNTIYF
CDR3 DNA: TGTGCCACCACCAGAAGTTTGGGACAGGGGGCTTTAACCTCTGGAAACACCATATATTTT

J gene: TRBJ2-3
clone size: .
D gene: TRBD2
V gene: TRBV25-1
CDR3 protein: CASSSYLREGRADTQYF
CDR3 DNA: TGTGCCAGCAGTTCTTACTTGCGGGAGGGCCGGGCAGATACGCAGTATTTT

J gene: TRBJ2-5
clone size: .
D gene: TRBD2
V gene: TRBV2
CDR3 protein: CASKSPGGSQETQYF
CDR3 DNA: TGTGCCAGCAAATCCCCTGGCGGGAGCCAAGAGACCCAGTACTTC

J gene: TRBJ1-4
clone size: .
D gene: TRBD1
V gene: TRBV11-3
CDR3 protein: CASSLGTGVNEKLFF
CDR3 DNA: TGTGCCAGCAGCTTAGGCACAGGGGTTAATGAAAAACTGTTTTTT

J gene: TRBJ1-5
clone size: .
D gene: .
V gene: TRBV5-6
CDR3 protein: CASRLYGVSNQPQHF
CDR3 DNA: TGTGCCAGCAGGCTTTACGGGGTTAGCAATCAGCCCCAGCATTTT

J gene: TRBJ1-4
clone size: .
D gene: TRBD1
V gene: TRBV30
CDR3 protein: CAWRRTGQASLFF
CDR3 DNA: TGTGCCTGGCGGAGGACCGGACAGGCGTCCTTGTTTTTT

J gene: TRBJ2-3
clone size: once
D gene: TRBD2
V gene: TRBV20-1
CDR3 protein: CSASIGRTDTQYF
CDR3 DNA: TGCAGTGCTAGTATCGGGAGGACAGATACGCAGTATTTT

J gene: TRBJ2-1
clone size: .
D gene: .
V gene: TRBV10-3
CDR3 protein: CAISETNTNNEQFF
CDR3 DNA: TGTGCCATCAGTGAGACTAACACCAACAATGAGCAGTTCTTC

J gene: TRBJ1-1
clone size: .
D gene: .
V gene: TRBV5-5
CDR3 protein: CASSLTLGGNGRNTEAFF
CDR3 DNA: TGTGCCAGCAGCTTGACCCTTGGAGGGAACGGGAGGAACACTGAAGCTTTCTTT

J gene: TRBJ1-3
clone size: .
D gene: .
V gene: TRBV12-5
CDR3 protein: CASGGKGLSTGNTIYF
CDR3 DNA: TGTGCTAGTGGGGGTAAGGGGTTGAGCACTGGAAACACCATATATTTT

J gene: TRBJ1-6
clone size: few
D gene: TRBD1
V gene: TRBV5-1
CDR3 protein: CASSLLGTDLNSPLHF
CDR3 DNA: TGCGCCAGCAGCCTCCTAGGGACAGACCTTAATTCACCCCTCCACTTT

J gene: TRBJ2-2
clone size: .
D gene: TRBD2
V gene: TRBV12-5
CDR3 protein: CASVRGASNTGELFF
CDR3 DNA: TGTGCTAGTGTGCGGGGGGCTTCGAACACCGGGGAGCTGTTTTTT

J gene: TRBJ2-7
clone size: .
D gene: .
V gene: TRBV5-1
CDR3 protein: CASSLSAETYEQYF
CDR3 DNA: TGCGCCAGCAGCTTGTCCGCAGAAACCTACGAGCAGTACTTC

J gene: TRBJ1-1
clone size: once
D gene: .
V gene: TRBV18
CDR3 protein: CASSPPGAGAEAFF
CDR3 DNA: TGTGCCAGCTCACCACCGGGGGCAGGCGCTGAAGCTTTCTTT

J gene: TRBJ1-4
clone size: .
D gene: TRBD1
V gene: TRBV18
CDR3 protein: CASSPSTGPLNEKLFF
CDR3 DNA: TGTGCCAGCTCACCCTCGACAGGGCCTCTTAATGAAAAACTGTTTTTT

J gene: TRBJ2-1
clone size: once
D gene: .
V gene: TRBV10-1
CDR3 protein: CASSEIGGGDHNEQFF
CDR3 DNA: TGCGCCAGCAGTGAGATCGGGGGAGGTGATCACAATGAGCAGTTCTTC

J gene: TRBJ1-4
clone size: once
D gene: .
V gene: TRBV18
CDR3 protein: CASSPDEKLFF
CDR3 DNA: TGTGCCAGCTCACCCGATGAAAAACTGTTTTTT

J gene: TRBJ2-1
clone size: .
D gene: TRBD2
V gene: TRBV30
CDR3 protein: CASQRSSGRLDNEQFF
CDR3 DNA: TGTGCCTCCCAACGGAGTAGCGGGAGGTTGGACAATGAGCAGTTCTTC

J gene: TRBJ2-7
clone size: few
D gene: TRBD2
V gene: TRBV4-1
CDR3 protein: CASSHRDYSYEQYF
CDR3 DNA: TGCGCCAGCAGCCACCGGGACTACTCCTACGAGCAGTACTTC

J gene: TRBJ1-2
clone size: .
D gene: TRBD1
V gene: TRBV5-5
CDR3 protein: CASSTQGVINYGYTF
CDR3 DNA: TGTGCCAGCAGTACACAGGGGGTAATCAACTATGGCTACACCTTC

J gene: TRBJ2-1
clone size: once
D gene: TRBD2
V gene: TRBV5-1
CDR3 protein: CASSLPPGTRTMILNNEQFF
CDR3 DNA: TGCGCCAGCAGCCTCCCGCCGGGGACTAGGACAATGATCCTAAACAATGAGCAGTTCTTC

J gene: TRBJ2-6
clone size: .
D gene: TRBD1
V gene: TRBV6-2/TRBV6-3
CDR3 protein: CASSTGDGANVLTF
CDR3 DNA: TGTGCCAGCAGCACAGGGGACGGGGCCAACGTCCTGACTTTC

J gene: TRBJ1-5
clone size: .
D gene: .
V gene: TRBV4-3
CDR3 protein: CASSQGGESNQPQHF
CDR3 DNA: TGCGCCAGCAGCCAAGGCGGGGAGAGCAATCAGCCCCAGCATTTT

J gene: TRBJ1-2
clone size: .
D gene: TRBD1
V gene: TRBV7-2
CDR3 protein: CASRSRGAGDYGYTF
CDR3 DNA: TGTGCCAGCAGATCCAGGGGGGCAGGGGACTATGGCTACACCTTC

J gene: TRBJ2-1
clone size: .
D gene: TRBD2
V gene: TRBV5-1
CDR3 protein: CASSLAGREDIREQFF
CDR3 DNA: TGCGCCAGCAGCTTGGCCGGGCGGGAGGACATTCGTGAGCAGTTCTTC

J gene: TRBJ2-2
clone size: .
D gene: .
V gene: TRBV11-3
CDR3 protein: CASSLGTQGSATGELFF
CDR3 DNA: TGTGCCAGCAGCTTAGGTACACAGGGCTCGGCCACCGGGGAGCTGTTTTTT

J gene: TRBJ1-5
clone size: .
D gene: TRBD1
V gene: TRBV24-1
CDR3 protein: CATSDPGQGGQPQHF
CDR3 DNA: TGTGCCACCAGTGACCCGGGACAGGGAGGTCAGCCCCAGCATTTT

J gene: TRBJ2-7
clone size: few
D gene: TRBD1
V gene: TRBV5-8
CDR3 protein: CASSFAGQASEQYF
CDR3 DNA: TGTGCCAGCAGCTTCGCGGGACAGGCCTCCGAGCAGTACTTC

J gene: TRBJ2-3
clone size: .
D gene: .
V gene: TRBV19
CDR3 protein: CASSTLTDTQYF
CDR3 DNA: TGTGCCAGTAGTACCCTCACAGATACGCAGTATTTT

J gene: TRBJ2-3
clone size: .
D gene: .
V gene: TRBV9
CDR3 protein: CASSVVRATDTQYF
CDR3 DNA: TGTGCCAGCAGCGTAGTAAGAGCCACAGATACGCAGTATTTT

J gene: TRBJ2-3
clone size: .
D gene: TRBD1
V gene: TRBV5-4
CDR3 protein: CASSLPGQGTDTQYF
CDR3 DNA: TGTGCCAGCAGCTTACCGGGACAGGGCACAGATACGCAGTATTTT

J gene: TRBJ2-7
clone size: .
D gene: TRBD2
V gene: TRBV6-5
CDR3 protein: CASRDQLAGAYEQYF
CDR3 DNA: TGTGCCAGCAGGGACCAACTAGCGGGAGCCTACGAGCAGTACTTC

J gene: TRBJ1-5
clone size: .
D gene: .
V gene: TRBV2
CDR3 protein: CASNQGTAYQPQHF
CDR3 DNA: TGTGCCAGCAATCAGGGGACCGCATATCAGCCCCAGCATTTT

J gene: TRBJ2-1
clone size: .
D gene: TRBD1
V gene: TRBV30
CDR3 protein: CASGQGALGYNEQFF
CDR3 DNA: TGTGCCTCCGGACAGGGGGCCCTTGGCTACAATGAGCAGTTCTTC

J gene: TRBJ2-7
clone size: .
D gene: TRBD1
V gene: TRBV5-6
CDR3 protein: CASSFRQGHSYEQYF
CDR3 DNA: TGTGCCAGCAGCTTCCGACAGGGGCACTCCTACGAGCAGTACTTC

J gene: TRBJ2-2
clone size: .
D gene: .
V gene: TRBV18
CDR3 protein: CASSTTNTGELFF
CDR3 DNA: TGTGCCAGCTCAACGACAAACACCGGGGAGCTGTTTTTT

J gene: TRBJ2-5
clone size: once
D gene: TRBD2
V gene: TRBV4-3
CDR3 protein: CASSPQALAGGRETQYF
CDR3 DNA: TGCGCCAGCAGCCCCCAAGCACTAGCGGGAGGTAGGGAGACCCAGTACTTC

J gene: TRBJ2-5
clone size: .
D gene: TRBD2
V gene: TRBV6-1
CDR3 protein: CASSDWTSGLETQYF
CDR3 DNA: TGTGCCAGCAGTGATTGGACTAGCGGGTTGGAGACCCAGTACTTC

J gene: TRBJ1-4
clone size: .
D gene: TRBD1
V gene: TRBV3-1/TRBV3-2
CDR3 protein: CASSQGRDRVFEKLFF
CDR3 DNA: TGTGCCAGCAGCCAGGGCCGGGACAGGGTTTTTGAAAAACTGTTTTTT

J gene: TRBJ1-5
clone size: .
D gene: TRBD1
V gene: TRBV3-1/TRBV3-2
CDR3 protein: CASSQGTGVSNQPQHF
CDR3 DNA: TGTGCCAGCAGCCAAGGGACAGGGGTGAGCAATCAGCCCCAGCATTTT

J gene: TRBJ2-7
clone size: .
D gene: .
V gene: TRBV7-9
CDR3 protein: CASSPTSGGEQYF
CDR3 DNA: TGTGCCAGCAGTCCCACTTCGGGTGGAGAGCAGTACTTC

J gene: TRBJ2-7
clone size: few
D gene: TRBD2
V gene: TRBV11-1
CDR3 protein: CASSLASGRAEQYF
CDR3 DNA: TGTGCCAGCAGCTTAGCTAGCGGGAGGGCCGAGCAGTACTTC

J gene: TRBJ1-5
clone size: few
D gene: .
V gene: TRBV19
CDR3 protein: CASRQQGRHQPQHF
CDR3 DNA: TGTGCCAGTAGACAACAGGGAAGGCATCAGCCCCAGCATTTT

J gene: TRBJ2-1
clone size: .
D gene: TRBD2
V gene: TRBV19
CDR3 protein: CASSINWRGSSYNEQFF
CDR3 DNA: TGTGCCAGTAGTATTAATTGGCGCGGGAGCTCCTACAATGAGCAGTTCTTC

J gene: TRBJ2-7
clone size: .
D gene: .
V gene: TRBV29-1
CDR3 protein: CSVVDSYEQYF
CDR3 DNA: TGCAGCGTTGTGGACAGCTACGAGCAGTACTTC

J gene: TRBJ2-7
clone size: .
D gene: .
V gene: TRBV10-1
CDR3 protein: CASAVEKQYF
CDR3 DNA: TGCGCCAGCGCCGTTGAGAAGCAGTACTTC

J gene: TRBJ2-7
clone size: .
D gene: .
V gene: TRBV30
CDR3 protein: CAWSPAEGTPYEQYF
CDR3 DNA: TGTGCCTGGAGTCCGGCAGAGGGAACTCCCTACGAGCAGTACTTC

J gene: TRBJ2-2
clone size: .
D gene: TRBD2
V gene: TRBV10-3
CDR3 protein: CAIPGTSAIEDTGELFF
CDR3 DNA: TGTGCCATTCCCGGGACTAGCGCCATTGAAGACACCGGGGAGCTGTTTTTT